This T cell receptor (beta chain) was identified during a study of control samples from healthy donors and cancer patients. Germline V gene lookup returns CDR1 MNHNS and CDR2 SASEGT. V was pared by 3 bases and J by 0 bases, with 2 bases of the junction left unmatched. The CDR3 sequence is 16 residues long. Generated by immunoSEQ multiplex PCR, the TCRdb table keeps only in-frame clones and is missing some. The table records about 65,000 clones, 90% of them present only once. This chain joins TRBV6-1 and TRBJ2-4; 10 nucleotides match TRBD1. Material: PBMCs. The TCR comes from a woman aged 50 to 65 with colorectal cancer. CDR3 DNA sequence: TGTGCCAGCAGTGATTGGGACAGGGGAGCCAAAAACATTCAGTACTTC. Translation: CASSDWDRGAKNIQYF.